Included here is one TCR beta chain sequence, with context. Antigen: not known. The data were taken from a study of regulatory and conventional T cells in RAG deficiency. Study outcomes and limitations: Omenn patients showed >85% Treg-Tconv overlap and shorter CDR3 lengths. Treg unique TCR beta sequences were approximately 100-fold fewer in Omenn syndrome and CID/AS patients than controls. These Omenn syndrome Treg sorts may hold peripherally activated cells instead. Shannon entropy was markedly lower and Simpson indices higher in RAG-deficient patients than control T-cell subsets.

Genomic DNA came from blood regulatory T cells gated CD4+ CD25-high CD127-low. Only in-frame clones appear in the TCRdb table, and some are missing; sequencing was by immunoSEQ multiplex PCR. Of about 28,000 clones detected, 85% to 95% appear once; the ten largest clones hold over 0.7%. V was cut by 1 base and J by 5 bases, with 15 bases left in between. This CDR3 contains 16 residues. Looked up from germline, CDR1 is MGHRA and CDR2 is YSYEKL. This sample was shared with a second study, whose subject was regulatory T cells. That study reports: The primer mix had 52 TRBV and 13 TRBJ primers.

This clonotype was sampled from a human donor in good health. The chain couples TRBV4-1 to TRBJ1-5; weak D call: TRBD1 (5 bases). The sample taken for sequencing was Tregs sorted from blood. For the CDR3, the DNA is TGCGCCAGCAGCCAAGGGCCGGCAGGGCGGGATCAGCCCCAGCATTTT. It specifies CASSQGPAGRDQPQHF.